A single sample gave rise to the 9 T cell receptor beta chains below, sequenced in a study of T-cell memory formation after mild COVID-19. TCRdb re-derived calls from the 5' RACE reads in MiXCR, one entry per CDR3 protein. The sample includes 550,000 to 700,000 distinct CDR3 sequences, 15% to 20% of them seen just once. Sequenced: PBMCs or a T cell subset sorted from them (not recorded which). The receptors here all came from an adult woman who had mild COVID-19 (a few samples of this study predate the infection). Cell type and time point are not known.

The CDR3 loop is CSARPPAAGMGGQETQYF. CDR3 nucleotides: TGCAGTGCTAGACCCCCGGCGGCGGGGATGGGGGGCCAAGAGACCCAGTACTTC. The chain combines TRBV20-1 with TRBJ2-5; perhaps TRBD2 as D (6 bases). The germline gives CDR1 DFQATT, CDR2 SNEGSKA (reference sequence). V was clipped by 2 bases and J by 1 base, with 23 bases between them. CDR3 length equals 18 residues.

This clonotype has at least ten counts. This chain joins TRBV11-1 and TRBJ2-5, with D tentatively TRBD2 (6 bases). Germline CDR1 SGHAT, CDR2 FQDESV (reference sequence). Between the trimmed V and J ends, which lost 5 bases and 2 bases, there was a span of 15 bases. CDR3 length equals 15 residues. CDR3 coding DNA: TGTGCCAGCAGCCCGGGAGCGACGGGGCAAGAGACCCAGTACTTC. This encodes CASSPGATGQETQYF.

There are a few counts of this clonotype. The chain employs TRBV5-5 and TRBJ2-2; 7 nucleotides match TRBD2. CDR3 length: 16 residues. Germline assignment: CDR1 SGHKS and CDR2 YYEKEE (reference sequence). The ends lost 4 bases at V and 4 bases at J; junction bases unmatched: 10. CDR3 sequence: CASSPPGGSGTGELFF. As DNA, the CDR3 is TGTGCCAGCAGCCCGCCGGGGGGTTCCGGCACCGGGGAGCTGTTTTTT.

The chain employs TRBV6-1 and TRBJ2-5; D is ambiguous. Germline CDR1 and CDR2: MNHNS and SASEGT. Trimming removed 1 base from V and 9 bases from J, with 6 bases in between. This CDR3 has 11 residues. DNA for the CDR3: TGTGCCAGCAGTGAAGGACGAGCCCAGTACTTC. Encoded protein: CASSEGRAQYF.

This chain uses TRBV13 with TRBJ2-7; TRBD2 is a possible D gene (7 bases). The CDR3 sequence is 14 residues long. The germline gives CDR1 PRHDT, CDR2 FYEKMQ (reference sequence). Trimming stripped 5 bases from V and 2 bases from J, with 13 bases between. The CDR3 is CASSGRGEAYEQYF. For the CDR3, the DNA is TGTGCCAGCAGCGGGAGGGGGGAAGCCTACGAGCAGTACTTC.

This clonotype has just a few counts. The genes are TRBV6-6 and TRBJ1-2, with TRBD1 matching 7 bases. V shed 6 bases and J 3 bases; nucleotides not matched to a gene: 16. This CDR3 has 17 amino acids. Looked up from germline, CDR1 is MNHNY and CDR2 is SVGAGI (reference sequence). CDR3 amino acids: CASSPRDSSLFYYGYTF. Here the CDR3 DNA reads TGTGCCAGCAGCCCGCGGGACAGTTCGCTTTTCTACTATGGCTACACCTTC.

Only a few counts were recorded for this clonotype. The DNA for the CDR3 is TGCAGCGTAGGGACAGAGGGGCTCGGGCAGTTCTTC. It translates to CSVGTEGLGQFF. The chain carries TRBV29-1 and TRBJ2-1, with 7 bases identical to TRBD1. The CDR3 totals 12 residues. Losses at the gene ends were 6 bases for V and 12 bases for J; bases not matched to a gene: 11. Germline loops: CDR1 SQVTM, CDR2 ANQGSEA.

A few counts support this clonotype. The rearrangement links TRBV4-1 to TRBJ2-1; 9 bases map to TRBD1. The CDR3 loop spans 14 amino acids. Germline V CDR1 and CDR2: MGHRA, YSYEKL. V was clipped by 11 bases and J by 3 bases; unmatched bases: 8. The CDR3 nucleotides are TGCGCCTCTACTGGGGGACAGGGCTACAATGAGCAGTTCTTC. Amino acids: CASTGGQGYNEQFF.

The chain uses TRBV27 and TRBJ2-7; 7 bases line up with TRBD1. The V gene end was trimmed by 3 bases and the J gene end by 1 base; junction bases not matched to a gene: 6. Germline V gives CDR1 MNHEY, CDR2 SMNVEV (reference sequence). This CDR3 region has 15 residues. The CDR3 is CASSLEGGLSYEQYF. The CDR3 DNA is TGTGCCAGCAGTTTGGAAGGGGGCCTTTCCTACGAGCAGTACTTC.